The 8 T cell receptor beta chains given below trace back to one sample, sequenced in a study of blood T cell repertoires in COVID-19. Assay used: immunoSEQ multiplex PCR; TCRdb lists only in-frame clones, some missing. Seen here are under 300,000 clones, roughly nine tenths observed once, and the top ten hold about 2%. The sample consisted of PBMCs or T cells enriched from blood (not recorded which). Receptor source: a woman aged 60-70 years who had recovered from COVID-19.

The rearrangement links TRBV28 to TRBJ2-1; 7 positions agree with TRBD2. The V segment lost 5 bases and the J segment 6 bases; nucleotides outside the gene matches: 10. This CDR3 contains 15 residues. Germline CDR1 reads MDHEN; CDR2 reads SYDVKM. The DNA for the CDR3 is TGTGCCAGCAGTCCAGCCCAACTAGCGAGCAATGAGCAGTTCTTC. Its protein product is CASSPAQLASNEQFF.

The J gene is TRBJ2-1, the V gene TRBV11-2; 7 bases align to TRBD2. Germline values: CDR1 SGHAT, CDR2 FQNNGV. J lost 10 bases, V lost 3 bases, and 9 bases had no gene match. The CDR3 has 14 amino acids. The DNA for the CDR3 is TGTGCCAGCAGCTTTGAGCGGGGCTTCACAGAGCAGTTCTTC. Translating it yields CASSFERGFTEQFF.

The chain is built from TRBV30 and TRBJ1-1, with D uncertain. V lost 3 bases and J 7 bases, leaving 15 bases between the germline ends. The CDR3 runs 13 residues. Germline V CDR1 and CDR2: GTSNPN, SVGIG (reference sequence). CDR3 nucleotides: TGTGCCTGGAGCCTCCAGGCCCCACATGAAGCTTTCTTT. Its protein is CAWSLQAPHEAFF.

This clone was observed a single time. V and J are TRBV12-3 or TRBV12-4 and TRBJ1-2, with unresolved D. There are 12 residues in the CDR3. V was cut by 6 bases and J by 10 bases, with 15 bases left in between. The CDR3 spells CASSRPGSDYTF. The CDR3 DNA reads TGTGCCAGCAGCCGCCCTGGGAGTGACTACACCTTC.

The V call is TRBV5-1, the J call TRBJ2-2; D not certain. Between the trimmed V and J ends, which lost 0 bases and 0 bases, there was a span of 3 bases. From germline, CDR1 is SGHRS and CDR2 YFSETQ. The CDR3 runs 14 residues. CDR3 DNA: TGCGCCAGCAGCTTGGCGGCGAACACCGGGGAGCTGTTTTTT. This translates into CASSLAANTGELFF.

This clone was observed a few times. The gene calls are TRBV7-9 and TRBJ1-2; D might be TRBD1 (6 bases). This CDR3 spans 14 amino acids. The V gene lost 4 bases and the J gene lost 3 bases, with 12 bases spanning the gap. Germline V gene sequence: CDR1 SEHNR, CDR2 FQNEAQ (reference sequence). CDR3 sequence: CASSYRDSDYGYTF. Here the CDR3 DNA reads TGTGCCAGCAGCTACAGGGATAGCGACTATGGCTACACCTTC.

The chain employs TRBV29-1 and TRBJ2-6, with TRBD1 identical over 10 bases. The CDR3 covers 17 residues. The V and J ends lost 5 bases and 4 bases, in that order; junction bases with no gene match: 11. Germline assignment: CDR1 SQVTM and CDR2 ANQGSEA. The CDR3 DNA reads TGCAGCGTTCTTCATCCCGGGACAGGGGCCGGGGCCAACGTCCTGACTTTC. This encodes CSVLHPGTGAGANVLTF.

The chain has TRBV18 and TRBJ1-5; D is undetermined. The CDR3 is 14 residues long. V was trimmed by 5 bases and J by 6 bases, leaving 14 bases between them. Germline CDR1 reads KGHSH; CDR2 reads LQKENI. The CDR3 sequence: CASSSGSTSQPQHF. CDR3 in DNA: TGTGCCAGCTCATCCGGGTCTACAAGTCAGCCCCAGCATTTT.